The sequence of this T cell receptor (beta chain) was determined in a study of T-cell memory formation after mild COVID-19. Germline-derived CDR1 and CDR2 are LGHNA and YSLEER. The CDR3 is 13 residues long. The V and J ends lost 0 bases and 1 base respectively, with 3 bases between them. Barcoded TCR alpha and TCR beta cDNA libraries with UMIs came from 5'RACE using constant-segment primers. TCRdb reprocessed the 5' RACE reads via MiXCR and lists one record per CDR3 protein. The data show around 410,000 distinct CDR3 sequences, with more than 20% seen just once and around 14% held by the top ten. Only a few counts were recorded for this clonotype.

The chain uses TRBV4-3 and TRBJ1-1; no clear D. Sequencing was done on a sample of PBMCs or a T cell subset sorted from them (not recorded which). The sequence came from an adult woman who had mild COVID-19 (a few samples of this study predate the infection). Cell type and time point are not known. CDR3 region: CASSQDGNTEAFF. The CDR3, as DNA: TGCGCCAGCAGCCAAGATGGGAACACTGAAGCTTTCTTT.